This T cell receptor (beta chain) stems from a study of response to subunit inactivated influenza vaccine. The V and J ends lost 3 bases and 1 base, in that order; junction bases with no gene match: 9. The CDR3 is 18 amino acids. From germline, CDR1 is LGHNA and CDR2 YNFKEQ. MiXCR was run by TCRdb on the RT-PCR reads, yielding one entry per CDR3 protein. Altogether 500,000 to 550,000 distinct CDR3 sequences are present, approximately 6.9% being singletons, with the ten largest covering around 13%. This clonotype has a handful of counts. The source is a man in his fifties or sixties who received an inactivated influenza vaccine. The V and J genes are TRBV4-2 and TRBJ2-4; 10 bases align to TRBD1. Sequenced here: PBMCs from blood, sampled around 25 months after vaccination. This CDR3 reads CASSHGTGVPSAKNIQYF. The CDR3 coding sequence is TGTGCCAGCAGCCACGGGACAGGGGTACCCTCGGCCAAAAACATTCAGTACTTC.